The 10 T cell receptor beta chains below all came from one sample that was sequenced in a study of blood T cell repertoires in COVID-19. Clones were read by immunoSEQ multiplex PCR, and TCRdb kept only the in-frame ones, dropping some. The sample shows tens of thousands of clones, roughly nine tenths of them seen only once. The sequencing input was peripheral blood. These receptors were obtained from an older man with active or convalescent COVID-19.

The V gene is TRBV24-1, the J gene TRBJ2-2; 9 bases are a match to TRBD1. V was pared by 5 bases and J by 7 bases, with 7 bases of the junction left unmatched. Looked up from germline, CDR1 is KGHDR and CDR2 is SFDVKD. The CDR3 totals 15 residues. CDR3 DNA: TGTGCCACCAGTGCCCTGGGACAGGGAAGCGGGGAGCTGTTTTTT. Translation gives CATSALGQGSGELFF.

This clone was counted a single time. The rearrangement joins TRBV19 to TRBJ2-7; 8 positions agree with TRBD2. Per germline, CDR1 LNHDA and CDR2 SQIVND (reference sequence). J lost 7 bases, V lost 2 bases, and 1 base had no gene match. CDR3 size: 12 residues. Here the CDR3 DNA reads TGTGCCAGTAGTATACGGGAGGGGGAGCAGTACTTC. Its translation: CASSIREGEQYF.

V is TRBV4-2 and J is TRBJ2-7, with D hard to call. The CDR3 consists of 12 residues. V lost 4 bases to trimming and J lost 6 bases, with 10 bases between them. Germline CDR1 and CDR2: LGHNA and YNFKEQ. Here the CDR3 reads CASSRGPTEQYF. For the CDR3, the DNA is TGTGCCAGCAGCCGCGGCCCCACCGAGCAGTACTTC.

This clone was counted a few times. The J gene is TRBJ1-2, the V gene TRBV5-1; D remains unclear. The V gene's germline CDR1 is SGHRS and CDR2 YFSETQ. The CDR3 runs 14 residues. The germline V and J ends were trimmed by 0 bases and 2 bases, with 8 bases remaining between them. In nucleotides, the CDR3 is TGCGCCAGCAGCTTGGGGACGGGGAACTATGGCTACACCTTC. Its protein is CASSLGTGNYGYTF.

The CDR3 is CASSLGQGGRGEQFF. For the CDR3, the DNA is TGTGCCAGCAGCTTAGGACAGGGGGGCCGCGGTGAGCAGTTCTTC. The genes are TRBV7-2 and TRBJ2-1; 9 positions match TRBD1. The CDR3 runs 15 residues. Germline V gene sequence: CDR1 SGHTA, CDR2 FQGNSA. J was trimmed by 9 bases and V by 1 base; bases with no gene match: 7.

This rearrangement joins TRBV28 to TRBJ1-2; D is unclear. Trimming removed 5 bases at V and 8 bases at J, with 21 bases between. The CDR3 is 15 residues long. Germline CDR1 and CDR2: MDHEN and SYDVKM. DNA for the CDR3: TGTGCCAGCAGTCTCGATACTTCCGGGTTGAACGGCTACACCTTC. It yields the protein CASSLDTSGLNGYTF.

The chain uses TRBV7-2 and TRBJ2-3; D perhaps matches TRBD2 (6 bases). Trimming took 2 bases from V and 2 from J, leaving 11 bases between them. This CDR3 contains 15 residues. Germline V gene sequence: CDR1 SGHTA, CDR2 FQGNSA. The CDR3 sequence: CASSLRRDPTDTQYF. DNA for the CDR3: TGTGCCAGCAGCTTACGGCGGGATCCCACAGATACGCAGTATTTT.

This chain connects TRBV2 to TRBJ1-5; TRBD1 matches at 9 bases. Germline lookup yields CDR1 SNHLY and CDR2 FYNNEI. V lost 4 bases and J lost 5; bases outside the gene matches: 6. This CDR3 has 15 residues. The CDR3 protein is CASSVDRGTDQPQHF. In nucleotides, the CDR3 is TGTGCCAGCAGTGTGGACAGGGGAACGGATCAGCCCCAGCATTTT.

The chain recombines TRBV6-2 or TRBV6-3 with TRBJ1-1, with D unresolved. The germline CDR1 and CDR2 sequences are MNHEY and SVGEGT. The CDR3 is 16 amino acids. Trimming took 2 bases from V and 0 from J, leaving 13 bases between them. The CDR3 nucleotides read TGTGCCAGCAGTTACAAGATCGGGTTCATGAACACTGAAGCTTTCTTT. Its translation: CASSYKIGFMNTEAFF.

This chain links TRBV14 with TRBJ2-7; D ambiguous. Trimming took 2 bases from V and 5 from J, leaving 4 bases between them. CDR3 length: 11 residues. Germline V lookup: CDR1 SGHDN, CDR2 FVKESK. The CDR3 nucleotides are TGTGCCAGCAGCCAAATAAACGAGCAGTACTTC. This sequence encodes CASSQINEQYF.